This T cell receptor beta chain was recorded in a study of blood T cell repertoires in COVID-19. At the level of the study: PBMCs, B-cell-depleted T cells, or T cells were the source of the cDNA or gDNA that made up the material.

In the original workflow: Amplification with reference gene primers provided the estimates of nucleated cell counts. Measured with immunoSEQ multiplex PCR; TCRdb has only the in-frame clones, and not every one. The V and J calls and clone size are taken from that table; D and trimming were inferred from the DNA. The table includes 80,000 to 90,000 clones, around 81% detected once. CDR1 LNHDA and CDR2 SQIVND come from the germline V gene (reference sequence). The V end was cut by 5 bases, the J end by 6 bases, with 16 bases between. The CDR3 runs to 15 residues. The sequence was collected from a woman aged 70-85 years with acute or convalescent COVID-19. The chain carries TRBV19 and TRBJ1-4; D gene ambiguous. The specimen sequenced was peripheral blood. CDR3 bases: TGTGCCAGTAGTCGTAATACCTCACCAGATGAAAAACTGTTTTTT. It is translated as CASSRNTSPDEKLFF.